The clone carrying this T cell receptor (beta chain) was observed a handful of times. Its matching antigen is unknown. The diagnoses drew upon clinical symptoms, serum thyroxine and TRAb, thyroid ultrasound and orbital computed tomography. PBMCs came from 10 ml fresh peripheral blood. From germline, CDR1 is SEHNR and CDR2 FQNEAQ (reference sequence). Trimming removed 1 base from V and 3 bases from J, with 10 bases in between. CDR3 length: 14 amino acids. The source of the sample is a study of T cells in Graves' hyperthyroidism and ophthalmopathy. The overall study: At initial diagnosis, before any treatment had begun, peripheral blood was obtained.

Study-wide results and caveats: The blood repertoire included most of the expanded thyroid clonotypes above 0.001.

RNA transcripts provided the source from which TCR beta CDR3 regions were amplified. First-round RT-PCR with HTBI primers amplified the TCR CDR3 region. TCRdb fed the multiplex PCR reads into MiXCR, producing one record per CDR3 protein. The table has 600,000 or so distinct CDR3 sequences, approximately 15% seen once. The sequence was collected from a woman in her fifties or sixties with Graves' ophthalmopathy. The genes are TRBV7-9 and TRBJ2-7, with TRBD1 as a possible D gene (6 bases). The sample taken for sequencing was blood. This chain's CDR3 is CASSLEQGYYEQYF. The CDR3 nucleotides are TGTGCCAGCAGCTTAGAGCAGGGGTACTACGAGCAGTACTTC.